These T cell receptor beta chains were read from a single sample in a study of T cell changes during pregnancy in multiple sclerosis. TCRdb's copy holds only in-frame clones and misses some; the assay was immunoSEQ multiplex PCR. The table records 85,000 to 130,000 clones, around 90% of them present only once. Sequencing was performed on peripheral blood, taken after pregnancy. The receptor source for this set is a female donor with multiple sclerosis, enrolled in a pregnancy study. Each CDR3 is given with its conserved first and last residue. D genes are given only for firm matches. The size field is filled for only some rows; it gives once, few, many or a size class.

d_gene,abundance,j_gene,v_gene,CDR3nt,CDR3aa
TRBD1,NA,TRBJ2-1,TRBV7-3,TGTGCCAGCAGCTCTCGGACAGGGGGGACCGATGAGCAGTTCTTC,CASSSRTGGTDEQFF
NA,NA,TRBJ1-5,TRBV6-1,TGTGCCAGCACCCGACAAAGCAATCAGCCCCAGCATTTT,CASTRQSNQPQHF
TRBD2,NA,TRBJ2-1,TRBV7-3,TGTGCCAGCAGCTTAACAGCGGGGGGCGTTCATGAGCAGTTCTTC,CASSLTAGGVHEQFF
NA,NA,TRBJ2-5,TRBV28,TGTGCCAGCAGCCTCCCCCACAGGGTCCAAGAGACCCAGTACTTC,CASSLPHRVQETQYF
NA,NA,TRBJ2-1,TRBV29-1,TGCAGCGGGGGGGGGCAGGGCTACAATGAGCAGTTCTTC,CSGGGQGYNEQFF
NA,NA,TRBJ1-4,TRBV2,TGTGCCAGCAGTCTCTGGGGGCTTCGGGAAAAACTGTTTTTT,CASSLWGLREKLFF
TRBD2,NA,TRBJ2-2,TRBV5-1,TGCGCCAGCAGCCCCATCCGAGGGACTAACAACACCGGGGAGCTGTTTTTT,CASSPIRGTNNTGELFF
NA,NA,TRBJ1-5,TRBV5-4,TGTGCCAGCAGTTTTAGGACAGCGAATCAGCCCCAGCATTTT,CASSFRTANQPQHF
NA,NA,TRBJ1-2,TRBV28,TGTGCCAGCAAAGAGCCCAGGATCAGCGGCTACACCTTC,CASKEPRISGYTF
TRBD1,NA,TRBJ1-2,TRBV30,TGTGCCTGGAGTCCCGCCCAGGACAGGGCAACCTTC,CAWSPAQDRATF
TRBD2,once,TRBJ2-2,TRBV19,TGTGCCAGTAGTCCCTTAGCGGGAGGGCCAATCGGGGAGCTGTTTTTT,CASSPLAGGPIGELFF
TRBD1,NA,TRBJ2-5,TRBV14,TGTGCCAGCAGCCGAACCGGGACAGGATTACGATCCGAGACCCAGTACTTC,CASSRTGTGLRSETQYF
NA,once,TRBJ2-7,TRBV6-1,TGTGCCAGCAGGACGGGGGGCTCGGGCGAGCAGTACTTC,CASRTGGSGEQYF
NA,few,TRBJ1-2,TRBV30,TGTGCCTGGGGGTCCGGGGATGGGGGCTACACCTTC,CAWGSGDGGYTF
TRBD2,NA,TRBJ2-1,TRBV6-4,TGTGCCAGCAGTGAAAGGCCTAGCGGATACAATGAGCAGTTCTTC,CASSERPSGYNEQFF
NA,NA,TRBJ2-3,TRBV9,TGTGCCAGCAGCGCCGGACAGTCTAGCACAGATACGCAGTATTTT,CASSAGQSSTDTQYF
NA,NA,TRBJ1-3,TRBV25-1,TGTGCCAGCAGTGAAGACAGTTTTTCCTCTGGAAACACCATATATTTT,CASSEDSFSSGNTIYF
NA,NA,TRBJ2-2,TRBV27,TGTGCCAGCAGTTTAGTCGCTAGCCGGGAGCTGTTTTTT,CASSLVASRELFF
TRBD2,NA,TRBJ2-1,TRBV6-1,TGTGCCAGCAGCGCCATGGGACTAGCGTACAATGAGCAGTTCTTC,CASSAMGLAYNEQFF
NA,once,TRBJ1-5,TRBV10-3,TGTGCCATCAGTGAGTCGTTAACCTCGGGCAATCAGCCCCAGCATTTT,CAISESLTSGNQPQHF
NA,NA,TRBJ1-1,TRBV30,TGTGCCTGGATTAGGACCCGGAGGACTGAAGCTTTCTTT,CAWIRTRRTEAFF
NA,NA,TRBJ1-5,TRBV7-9,TGTGCCAGCAGCCGTAGTGGGGCGGATAATCAGCCCCAGCATTTT,CASSRSGADNQPQHF
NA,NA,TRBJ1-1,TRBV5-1,TGCGCCAGCAGCTTGGTACAGGTTTCAAACACTGAAGCTTTCTTT,CASSLVQVSNTEAFF
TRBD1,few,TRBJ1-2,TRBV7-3,TGTGCCAGCAGCTTAGGGACAGGGGATGGCTACACCTTC,CASSLGTGDGYTF
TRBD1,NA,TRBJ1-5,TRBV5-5,TGTGCCAGCAGCCTTGACAGGGGCAATCAGCCCCAGCATTTT,CASSLDRGNQPQHF
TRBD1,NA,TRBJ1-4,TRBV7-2,TGTGCCAGCAGCCAGGACAGGGGGGAGGAAAAACTGTTTTTT,CASSQDRGEEKLFF
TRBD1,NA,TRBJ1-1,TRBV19,TGTGCCAGTAGTCCTGACAGGGAGGCCGACACTGAAGCTTTCTTT,CASSPDREADTEAFF
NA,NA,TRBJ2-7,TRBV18,TGTGCCAGCTCGACGGGAGCGAACTACGAGCAGTACTTC,CASSTGANYEQYF
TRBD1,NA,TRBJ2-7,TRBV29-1,TGCAGCGTTGAAGTTGAGGGACAGGGTTACGAGCAGTACTTC,CSVEVEGQGYEQYF
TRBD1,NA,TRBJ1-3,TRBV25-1,TGTGCCAGCGGGACAGGGGGGAGAAACACCATATATTTT,CASGTGGRNTIYF
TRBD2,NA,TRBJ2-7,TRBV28,TGTGCCAGCAGTTCCTGGACTAGCGGGAGAGTCTCCTACGAGCAGTACTTC,CASSSWTSGRVSYEQYF
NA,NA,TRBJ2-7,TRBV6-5,TGTGCCAGCAGTTACTCTTACAATCCCTACGAGCAGTACTTC,CASSYSYNPYEQYF
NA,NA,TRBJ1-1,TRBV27,TGTGCCAGCAGTTTGAGGGCTTTGGGCACTGAAGCTTTCTTT,CASSLRALGTEAFF
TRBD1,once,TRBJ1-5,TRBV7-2,TGTGCCAGCAGCTCTTACAGGGGAAGCAATCAGCCCCAGCATTTT,CASSSYRGSNQPQHF
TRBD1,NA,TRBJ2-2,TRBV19,TGTGCCAGTAGTATACGTCGGGGACAGGGAGAAGACACCGGGGAGCTGTTTTTT,CASSIRRGQGEDTGELFF
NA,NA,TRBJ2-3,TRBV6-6,TGTGCCAGCAGTGCCGACAGGACGAAGGCAGATACGCAGTATTTT,CASSADRTKADTQYF
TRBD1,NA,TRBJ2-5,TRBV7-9,TGTGCCAGCAGCTTAGTTACAGGGGCAGGGGAGACCCAGTACTTC,CASSLVTGAGETQYF